The entry below gives a single TCR beta chain sequence along with its context. This entry is derived from a study of T-cell reconstitution after alpha-beta-depleted transplantation in children. Unique molecular identifiers featured in how the TCRbeta library was prepared. TCRdb processed the PCR reads anew with MiXCR; each CDR3 protein has one entry. The table lists about 77,000 distinct CDR3 sequences, less than 20% of them singletons, with about half in the top ten. The CDR3 is 13 residues long. Per the germline V gene, CDR1 is ENHRY and CDR2 is SYGVKD. V was pared by 5 bases and J by 6 bases, with 12 bases between.

The chain couples TRBV10-3 to TRBJ2-3, with a possible D match to TRBD1 (6 bases). The source material was PBMCs, mostly from graft donor cells, sampled 360 days after TCRalphabeta/CD19-depleted stem cell transplant. The sequence was collected from a male patient aged 2 to 10 who had a stem cell transplant for acute lymphoblastic leukemia, so the T cells may come from the graft donor. CDR3 DNA sequence: TGTGCCATCAGTAGCCAGGGGCGGGATACGCAGTATTTT. Protein product: CAISSQGRDTQYF.